The rows below give T cell receptor beta chains drawn from one sample of a study of radiation and T cells in renal cell carcinoma. Profiling relied on immunoSEQ multiplex PCR, and the TCRdb table lists in-frame clones only, not all of them. The sample records 70,000 to 95,000 clones, 82% being singletons. This material consisted of blood, taken from a patient whose treatment included radiotherapy and nephrectomy. These receptors were obtained from a man aged 55 to 70 with renal cell carcinoma. Both conserved end residues are part of each CDR3. Each record gives: V gene, D gene, J gene, clone size, CDR3 DNA, CDR3 protein. A D gene is named only where the DNA matches it firmly. Clone size is given for some rows only: seen once, a few or many times, or a class if the clone is expanded.

TRBV4-1	TRBD2	TRBJ2-1	.	TGCGCCAGCAGCCAGCTAGCGGGAGGGAGGGGCTCCTACAATGAGCAGTTCTTC	CASSQLAGGRGSYNEQFF
TRBV13	.	TRBJ2-3	.	TGTGCCAGCAGCTTAGGTCGGGGTACGCAGTATTTT	CASSLGRGTQYF
TRBV5-8	TRBD2	TRBJ2-1	few	TGTGCCAGCAGCTTGGATAGCGGGACGTACAATGAGCAGTTCTTC	CASSLDSGTYNEQFF
TRBV7-3	.	TRBJ2-2	.	TGTGCCAGCAGCTTACGGGTGGCAGGGGACACCGGGGAGCTGTTTTTT	CASSLRVAGDTGELFF
TRBV4-1	.	TRBJ2-7	.	TGCGCCAGCAGCCTAAGCCTCTTTAGAGTTTACGAGCAGTACTTC	CASSLSLFRVYEQYF
TRBV5-1	.	TRBJ1-2	.	TGCGCCAGCAGCCTACAGGGTGCCTATGGCTACACCTTC	CASSLQGAYGYTF
TRBV5-6	TRBD2	TRBJ2-1	few	TGTGCCAGCAGCTCCCGGGCTGGGCTAGCGGGAAGTTGGGAGCAGTTCTTC	CASSSRAGLAGSWEQFF
TRBV27	.	TRBJ1-1	.	TGTGCCAGCAGTTTAGCAATGAACACTGAAGCTTTCTTT	CASSLAMNTEAFF
TRBV15	.	TRBJ2-3	.	TGTGCCACCAGCAACGGGGTACAGCGGATCACAGATACGCAGTATTTT	CATSNGVQRITDTQYF
TRBV11-2	.	TRBJ1-1	.	TGTGCCAGCAGCTCATATGATCTTGGCACTGAAGCTTTCTTT	CASSSYDLGTEAFF
TRBV15	TRBD1	TRBJ2-7	.	TGTGCCACCAGCAGAGATCGGGGACAGGGGCAGCACGAGCAGTACTTC	CATSRDRGQGQHEQYF
TRBV25-1	.	TRBJ1-1	.	TGTGCCAGCAGTGGAGGGCCTCCCGCTCGTGACACTGAAGCTTTCTTT	CASSGGPPARDTEAFF
TRBV28	.	TRBJ1-4	.	TGTGCCAGCAGCCCAATCTTCGGGGGTGAAAAACTGTTTTTT	CASSPIFGGEKLFF
TRBV5-6	.	TRBJ2-3	.	TGTGCCAGCAGCTTGACACTAGGGGTCACAGATACGCAGTATTTT	CASSLTLGVTDTQYF
TRBV15	.	TRBJ2-7	.	TGTGCCACCAGCAGCCAGCACAGTGAGAGCTCCTACGAGCAGTACTTC	CATSSQHSESSYEQYF
TRBV7-9	.	TRBJ1-2	.	TGTGCCAGCAGCTTAGCCGGGTATGGCTACACCTTC	CASSLAGYGYTF
TRBV10-3	.	TRBJ2-7	.	TGTGCCATCATGGGTCTGAACGAGCAGTACTTC	CAIMGLNEQYF
TRBV25-1	.	TRBJ2-1	.	TGTGCCAGCCTCCTCTCAGGAGGGACTGAGCAGTTCTTC	CASLLSGGTEQFF
TRBV5-4	.	TRBJ1-2	.	TGTGCCAGCAGCTTTCGGGGGGGGCACTATGGCTACACCTTC	CASSFRGGHYGYTF
TRBV7-2	.	TRBJ1-1	.	TGTGCCAGCAGCCTCTCGCAGAACACTGAAGCTTTCTTT	CASSLSQNTEAFF
TRBV7-6	.	TRBJ2-3	.	TGTGCCAGCAGTTTCCCGGGACTGGGCACAGATACGCAGTATTTT	CASSFPGLGTDTQYF
TRBV27	.	TRBJ1-2	once	TGTGCCAGCAAAGATCCGTCGAGCGTTAAGGGCTACACCTTC	CASKDPSSVKGYTF
TRBV9	.	TRBJ2-3	.	TGTGCCAGCAGCGTACCTGCCACAGATACGCAGTATTTT	CASSVPATDTQYF
TRBV6-5	.	TRBJ2-7	.	TGTGCCAGCAGTTACGACACGCTCGCCTACGAGCAGTACTTC	CASSYDTLAYEQYF
TRBV9	TRBD2	TRBJ2-7	.	TGTGCCAGCAGCGTAGGGAATAGCGGGGCGTACGAGCAGTACTTC	CASSVGNSGAYEQYF
TRBV7-6	TRBD2	TRBJ2-7	.	TGTGCCAGCAGCCCCGGGACTAGCGGGTCAAGCTCCTACGAGCAGTACTTC	CASSPGTSGSSSYEQYF
TRBV21-1	.	TRBJ2-1	.	TGTGCCCACCTAAAATACAGGGGACAGGGGGGGTACAATGAGCAGTTCTTC	CAHLKYRGQGGYNEQFF
TRBV4-1	.	TRBJ1-2	.	TGCGCCAGCAGCCAAGAACGGACAGTCTATGGCTACACCTTC	CASSQERTVYGYTF
TRBV6-4	TRBD2	TRBJ2-3	.	TGTGCCAGCAGTTCTGGACTAGCGGGAGGGAATACAGATACGCAGTATTTT	CASSSGLAGGNTDTQYF
TRBV19	.	TRBJ1-5	.	TGTGCCAGTAGTATTCAGGGTACGAGAAATCAGCCCCAGCATTTT	CASSIQGTRNQPQHF
TRBV27	TRBD1	TRBJ2-1	.	TGTGCCAGCAGTGGGGGACAGGTGGAAAATGAGCAGTTCTTC	CASSGGQVENEQFF
TRBV5-4	.	TRBJ1-4	.	TGTGCCAGCAGTTCCTCCAGGGCCACGAATGAAAAACTGTTTTTT	CASSSSRATNEKLFF
TRBV19	TRBD1	TRBJ1-3	.	TGTGCCAGTAGCCAAGGGACAGGCCGATTCGGAAACACCATATATTTT	CASSQGTGRFGNTIYF